The next 20 T cell receptor beta chains were all read from a single sample in a study of vaccination and CD4 T cells after COVID-19. Sequence data for DNA of cultured CD4+ T cells were generated by the Oncomine TCR Beta short-read assay. TCRdb re-derived calls from the PCR reads in MiXCR, one entry per CDR3 protein. The data contain approximately 15,000 distinct CDR3 sequences, over 60% of them singletons. These TCRs' antigens remain unknown. The treatment was: roughly 10-day PBMC culture with coronavirus spike peptide pools or control peptides (ViraFEST assay). The source material was CD4+ T cells from blood, cultured in vitro. The receptors shown here come from a human donor who had recovered from COVID-19.

This chain joins TRBV15 and TRBJ2-5; no reliable D call. The CDR3 is 16 residues long. The V gene's germline CDR1 is LNHNV and CDR2 YYDKDF (reference sequence). Trimming stripped 7 bases from V and 5 bases from J, with 23 bases between. CDR3: CATTQMGRPGWETQYF. As DNA, the CDR3 is TGTGCCACCACCCAAATGGGTCGCCCCGGCTGGGAGACCCAGTACTTC. Drawing the rest from reference TRBV15 and TRBJ2-5, the complete variable domain is DAMVIQNPRYQVTQFGKPVTLSCSQTLNHNVMYWYQQKSSQAPKLLFHYYDKDFNNEADTPDNFQSRRPNTSFCFLDIRSPGLGDTAMYLCATTQMGRPGWETQYFGPGTRLLVL.

The chain has TRBV19 and TRBJ1-1; D call uncertain. Germline V gene sequence: CDR1 LNHDA, CDR2 SQIVND (reference sequence). Trimming left V 3 bases short and J 10 bases short, with 9 bases between. The CDR3 extends over 11 amino acids. The CDR3 region is CASSIRLIAFF. The DNA for the CDR3 is TGTGCCAGTAGTATCCGGTTAATAGCTTTCTTT.

V gene TRBV20-1 combines with J gene TRBJ1-2; D gene ambiguous. Germline loops: CDR1 DFQATT, CDR2 SNEGSKA (reference sequence). The CDR3 sequence is 13 residues long. Trimming cost V 3 bases and J 2 bases, with 10 bases left between them. The CDR3, as DNA: TGCAGTGCTAGCCAGCGCCAAAACTATGGCTACACCTTC. This codes for CSASQRQNYGYTF.

The gene calls are TRBV7-2 and TRBJ2-7; D perhaps matches TRBD2 (6 bases). Germline CDR1 reads SGHTA; CDR2 reads FQGNSA. Trimming pared 4 bases from V and 2 bases from J, leaving 18 bases between. This CDR3 region has 16 residues. The CDR3, as DNA: TGTGCCAGCAGCTCTGGCGCAGGACTATCAACCTACGAGCAGTACTTC. Translating it yields CASSSGAGLSTYEQYF.

This clonotype has only one observation. The chain joins TRBV24-1 to TRBJ2-7, with D possibly TRBD1 on 7 matching bases. The CDR3 contains 14 residues. V was clipped by 9 bases and J by 5 bases, with 19 bases between them. The germline gives CDR1 KGHDR, CDR2 SFDVKD. This chain's CDR3 is CATQTRQGENEQYF. The CDR3 coding sequence is TGTGCCACCCAGACTAGACAGGGAGAAAACGAGCAGTACTTC.

J is TRBJ1-1 and V is TRBV27, with a possible D match to TRBD1 (5 bases). CDR3 length: 17 residues. Germline CDR1 reads MNHEY; CDR2 reads SMNVEV (reference sequence). V was cut by 8 bases and J by 2 bases, with 24 bases left in between. The chain's CDR3 is CASRRPGTRTHNTEAFF. The CDR3, as DNA: TGTGCCAGCCGCCGACCAGGGACTAGGACCCATAACACTGAAGCTTTCTTT.

This chain connects TRBV5-1 to TRBJ2-5; D remains ambiguous. This CDR3 comprises 14 residues. Looked up from germline, CDR1 is SGHRS and CDR2 is YFSETQ. The V end lost 1 base, the J end lost 1 base, and 8 bases lay between the germline ends. CDR3 in DNA: TGCGCCAGCAGCTTGCAAACGAGCCAAGAGACCCAGTACTTC. It is translated as CASSLQTSQETQYF.

In its sample, this clonotype was seen a few times. CDR3 nucleotides: TGTGCCAGCAGTTTTATACAGGGGTATCAGCCCCAGCATTTT. It is translated as CASSFIQGYQPQHF. The genes are TRBV27 and TRBJ1-5, with 7 bases identical to TRBD1. CDR1 MNHEY and CDR2 SMNVEV come from the germline V gene (reference sequence). The CDR3 is made up of 14 amino acids. V gave up 3 bases and J gave up 5 bases; unmatched junction bases: 4.

This rearrangement joins TRBV6-5 to TRBJ2-1; TRBD2 matches at 9 bases. Germline values: CDR1 MNHEY, CDR2 SVGAGI. Trimming cost V 2 bases and J 9 bases; bases outside gene matches: 8. This CDR3 is built from 15 residues. The CDR3 sequence is CASSYGGRAMAEQFF. In nucleotides, the CDR3 is TGTGCCAGCAGTTACGGCGGGAGGGCCATGGCTGAGCAGTTCTTC.

The rearrangement uses TRBV7-8 and TRBJ1-5, with TRBD1 as a possible D gene (6 bases). The length of the CDR3 is 16 residues. The V gene's germline CDR1 is SGHVS and CDR2 FQNEAQ. Trimming pared 1 base from V and 1 base from J, leaving 11 bases between. Here the CDR3 reads CASSLVGGWSNQPQHF. The CDR3 DNA reads as TGTGCCAGCAGCTTAGTCGGGGGCTGGAGCAATCAGCCCCAGCATTTT. Together with reference TRBV7-8 and TRBJ1-5, the CDR3 gives the full variable domain: GAGVSQSPRYKVAKRGQDVALRCDPISGHVSLFWYQQALGQGPEFLTYFQNEAQLDKSGLPSDRFFAERPEGSVSTLKIQRTQQEDSAVYLCASSLVGGWSNQPQHFGDGTRLSIL.

The rearrangement uses TRBV24-1 and TRBJ2-1; TRBD1 is a possible D gene (6 bases). The CDR3 is 14 amino acids. The V gene's germline CDR1 is KGHDR and CDR2 SFDVKD. The V and J ends lost 4 bases and 10 bases respectively, with 16 bases between them. The CDR3 loop reads CATSDPTGLGEQFF. CDR3 sequence (DNA): TGTGCCACCAGTGACCCGACAGGCCTAGGGGAGCAGTTCTTC.

The table lists this clonotype with a few counts. This sequence joins TRBV7-2 and TRBJ1-5; a weak D match, TRBD1 (5 bases). Trimming removed 5 bases at V and 4 bases at J, with 12 bases between. This CDR3 comprises 14 residues. Germline values: CDR1 SGHTA, CDR2 FQGNSA. CDR3 sequence reads: CASSPGGGNQPQHF. As DNA, the CDR3 is TGTGCCAGCAGCCCCGGCGGGGGGAATCAGCCCCAGCATTTT.

The chain uses TRBV7-3 and TRBJ2-5, with a possible D match to TRBD2 (6 bases). The CDR3 is made up of 14 amino acids. V lost 1 base to trimming and J lost 3 bases, with 9 bases between them. CDR1 and CDR2 (germline): SGHTA, FQGTGA. CDR3 in DNA: TGTGCCAGCAGCTTAAGGGACTCCGAAGAGACCCAGTACTTC. It translates to CASSLRDSEETQYF.

J is TRBJ2-3 and V is TRBV20-1, with 12 bases that match TRBD2. Germline V gene data show CDR1 as DFQATT and CDR2 as SNEGSKA (reference sequence). The CDR3 consists of 15 residues. Unmatched junction bases numbered 5, after V lost 4 bases and J lost 3 bases. CDR3 residues: CSATGLAGRTDTQYF. CDR3 DNA sequence: TGCAGTGCTACCGGACTAGCGGGACGTACAGATACGCAGTATTTT.

The chain couples TRBV20-1 to TRBJ1-5; TRBD1 agrees at 10 bases. Unmatched junction bases numbered 15, after V lost 4 bases and J lost 3 bases. This CDR3 is 18 amino acids long. Looked up from germline, CDR1 is DFQATT and CDR2 is SNEGSKA (reference sequence). The CDR3 bases are TGCAGTGCTACGGACAGGGGGACCAGGGGAGTGGACAATCAGCCCCAGCATTTT. Translating it yields CSATDRGTRGVDNQPQHF.

This clonotype turned up a few times. The chain uses TRBV20-1 and TRBJ1-1; 7 nucleotides line up with TRBD1. Germline CDR1 DFQATT, CDR2 SNEGSKA (reference sequence). The CDR3 is 15 residues long. The J segment lost 1 base and the V segment lost 6 bases, leaving 11 bases of the junction unmatched. CDR3 DNA sequence: TGCAGTGCACCGAGGGGGCAGAGGGCGAACACTGAAGCTTTCTTT. Its protein is CSAPRGQRANTEAFF.

This clonotype has more than one count but fewer than ten. The CDR3 DNA sequence: TGTGCCACCAGTGACCCAGCGGGAGTAGAGACCCAGTACTTC. As protein: CATSDPAGVETQYF. The genes are TRBV24-1 and TRBJ2-5; 8 bases map to TRBD2. This CDR3 contains 14 residues. The germline V gene encodes CDR1 KGHDR and CDR2 SFDVKD. V shed 4 bases and J 4 bases; nucleotides not matched to a gene: 4.

The chain has TRBV4-2 and TRBJ1-2; D not resolved. CDR3 size: 16 residues. Germline assignment: CDR1 LGHNA and CDR2 YNFKEQ. Deletions cut 4 bases from V and 2 bases from J, with 17 bases between. In DNA, the CDR3 is TGTGCCAGCAGCCCGAGCATCCCGTTGGCCAACTATGGCTACACCTTC. Translating it yields CASSPSIPLANYGYTF.

The chain combines TRBV7-6 with TRBJ2-5; D ambiguous. Germline values: CDR1 SGHVS, CDR2 FNYEAQ. This CDR3 has 14 residues. The germline V and J ends were trimmed by 2 bases and 1 base, with 8 bases remaining between them. The DNA for the CDR3 is TGTGCCAGCAGCTTATCCTCGTTCCAAGAGACCCAGTACTTC. Amino acids: CASSLSSFQETQYF.

The gene calls are TRBV20-1 and TRBJ1-1; perhaps TRBD1 as D (6 bases). Germline values: CDR1 DFQATT, CDR2 SNEGSKA (reference sequence). CDR3 length: 16 residues. V was cut by 2 bases and J by 8 bases, with 24 bases left in between. CDR3 region: CSARLKSGALSQEAFF. CDR3 DNA sequence: TGCAGTGCTAGATTGAAATCAGGGGCACTTTCCCAGGAAGCTTTCTTT.